This T cell receptor (beta chain) was identified in a study of blood T cell repertoires in COVID-19. Authors' data handling: Cell counts per sample came from amplifying reference gene primers. Repertoires were generated with immunoSEQ multiplex PCR, while TCRdb's copy carries only in-frame clones and drops some. Clonal size and the V and J genes are those of that table, whereas D and trimming came from the DNA. The profile shows roughly 350,000 clones, about 89% of them singletons. Germline loops: CDR1 MNHNY, CDR2 SVGAGI (reference sequence). Trimming left V 2 bases short and J 0 bases short, with 8 bases between. The CDR3 is 14 residues long.

The sequencing input was peripheral blood. The chain has TRBV6-6 and TRBJ2-7, with D tentatively TRBD2 (5 bases). This clonotype was obtained from a woman younger than 45 with COVID-19, enrolled during active disease. The CDR3 DNA reads TGTGCCAGCAGTTACGAGGGCCTCTCCTACGAGCAGTACTTC. This sequence encodes CASSYEGLSYEQYF.